Listed below are T cell receptor beta chains from one sample, sequenced in a study of cytomegalovirus exposure and HLA in healthy donors. Generated by immunoSEQ multiplex PCR, the TCRdb table keeps only in-frame clones and is missing some. The repertoire has more than 200,000 clones, about 90% of them found once; the top ten carry 12%. Sample: PBMCs. Receptors originate from a man aged 18 to 30 in good health and CMV-seropositive. Each CDR3 is given with its conserved first and last residue. The order of the fields is V gene, D gene, J gene, clone size, CDR3 protein, CDR3 DNA. D genes are given only for firm matches. Part of the rows lack a size; the others show once, few, many or a class for expanded clones.

>TRBV6-5|-|TRBJ1-3|-
CASSQDRYSGNTIYF
TGTGCCAGCAGTCAGGACAGATACTCTGGAAACACCATATATTTT
>TRBV11-2|TRBD2|TRBJ2-1|-
CASRIAGGSSYNEQFF
TGTGCCAGCAGAATAGCGGGAGGGAGCTCCTACAATGAGCAGTTCTTC
>TRBV5-4|TRBD1|TRBJ2-7|-
CASSVRDRAEQYF
TGTGCCAGCAGCGTTCGGGACAGAGCGGAGCAGTACTTC
>TRBV7-6|-|TRBJ2-1|-
CASSRLHGSNEQFF
TGTGCCAGCAGCCGGCTACACGGGAGTAATGAGCAGTTCTTC
>TRBV27|TRBD2|TRBJ2-7|-
CASSFFLAGGPNEQYF
TGTGCCAGCAGTTTCTTCCTAGCGGGAGGGCCGAACGAGCAGTACTTC
>TRBV5-4|TRBD1|TRBJ2-7|-
CASSLDRDRFYEQYF
TGTGCCAGCAGCTTGGACCGGGACAGGTTCTACGAGCAGTACTTC
>TRBV5-4|TRBD1|TRBJ2-5|-
CASSSGQVEAETQYF
TGTGCCAGCAGCTCCGGACAGGTGGAGGCAGAGACCCAGTACTTC
>TRBV15|TRBD1|TRBJ1-2|-
CATSRGTVSNYGYTF
TGTGCCACCAGCAGGGGGACAGTCTCTAACTATGGCTACACCTTC
>TRBV27|TRBD1|TRBJ2-3|-
CASSSDWDSQGRDTQYF
TGTGCCAGCAGTTCAGATTGGGACAGTCAAGGGAGAGATACGCAGTATTTT
>TRBV5-6|-|TRBJ1-5|-
CASSLARFGEPQHF
TGTGCCAGCAGCTTGGCGAGATTCGGGGAGCCCCAGCATTTT
>TRBV19|-|TRBJ2-3|-
CASSIRSESSTDTQYF
TGTGCCAGTAGTATTAGAAGCGAATCTAGCACAGATACGCAGTATTTT
>TRBV15|TRBD1|TRBJ1-2|-
CATSRDPRDRGSRGYTF
TGTGCCACCAGCAGAGATCCTAGGGACAGGGGATCACGCGGCTACACCTTC
>TRBV6-6|-|TRBJ1-5|-
CASSLTDSWSQPQHF
TGTGCCAGCAGCCTTACGGACAGTTGGAGTCAGCCCCAGCATTTT
>TRBV4-2|-|TRBJ2-5|-
CASSQDQAGLRETQYF
TGTGCCAGCAGCCAAGATCAGGCGGGGCTCCGAGAGACCCAGTACTTC
>TRBV5-1|-|TRBJ2-5|-
CASSLGARETQYF
TGCGCCAGCAGCTTGGGGGCAAGGGAGACCCAGTACTTC
>TRBV9|TRBD1|TRBJ2-7|-
CASSYRDRGSYEQYF
TGTGCCAGCAGCTACCGGGACAGGGGCTCCTACGAGCAGTACTTC
>TRBV9|TRBD1|TRBJ2-3|-
CASSVQGVEADTQYF
TGTGCCAGCAGCGTACAGGGGGTTGAGGCAGATACGCAGTATTTT
>TRBV6-6|-|TRBJ2-2|-
CASSYQGNTGELFF
TGTGCCAGCAGTTACCAGGGGAACACCGGGGAGCTGTTTTTT
>TRBV6-1|TRBD2|TRBJ2-7|-
CASSLGTSGRFSF
TGTGCCAGCAGCTTGGGGACTAGCGGGAGGTTCTCCTTC
>TRBV19|-|TRBJ1-1|once
CASLGRLDTEAFF
TGTGCCAGTTTAGGGCGTTTGGACACTGAAGCTTTCTTT
>TRBV15|TRBD2|TRBJ2-1|-
CATSFTSGIHNEQFF
TGTGCCACCAGCTTTACTAGCGGGATACACAATGAGCAGTTCTTC
>TRBV7-3|-|TRBJ2-2|-
CASSSTPGELFF
TGTGCCAGCAGCTCGACCCCCGGGGAGCTGTTTTTT